A single sample gave rise to the 19 T cell receptor beta chains below, sequenced in a study of regulatory T cells in long-lasting Graves disease. Time point reported: persistent/refractory GD, antithyroid drugs over 5 years with positive TRAb. From RNA extracted from PBMCs, the TCR library was made. Sequencing libraries for TCR beta were prepared with iRepertoire HTBI primers and Arm-PCR of CDR3 regions. TCRdb recomputed calls from the multiplex PCR reads with MiXCR, one row per CDR3 protein. The sample lists some 430,000 distinct CDR3 sequences, around a fifth seen once, with roughly 6.9% in the top ten. The sequencing here drew on peripheral blood mononuclear cells (PBMCs), taken when the disease was refractory, from a patient treated with antithyroid drugs. These receptors were collected from a female donor with Graves disease.

The J gene is TRBJ2-4, the V gene TRBV7-9, with 15 nucleotides matching TRBD2. The CDR3 is 16 amino acids. Germline CDR1 is SEHNR and CDR2 is FQNEAQ (reference sequence). V shed 0 bases, J shed 7 bases, and the junction held 1 base outside the gene matches. Written as DNA, the CDR3 is TGTGCCAGCAGCTTAGCCGGACTAGCGGGAGGGAACATTCAGTACTTC. This codes for CASSLAGLAGGNIQYF.

The chain joins TRBV9 to TRBJ1-1; D call uncertain. The CDR3 has 14 amino acids. Germline V gives CDR1 SGDLS, CDR2 YYNGEE. The V end was cut by 0 bases, the J end by 4 bases, with 10 bases between. In DNA form, the CDR3 reads TGTGCCAGCAGCGTAGGTATATATCCCACTGAAGCTTTCTTT. Residues: CASSVGIYPTEAFF.

This clonotype was seen more than once but under ten times. The genes are TRBV10-3 and TRBJ1-6; D unclear. V shed 2 bases and J shed 7 bases, with 6 bases lying between them. From germline, CDR1 is ENHRY and CDR2 SYGVKD. The CDR3 contains 13 residues. CDR3: CAISEAENSPLHF. DNA for the CDR3: TGTGCCATCAGTGAGGCCGAGAATTCACCCCTCCACTTT.

V and J are TRBV7-9 and TRBJ2-7; tentatively, D is TRBD2 (5 bases). There are 14 residues in the CDR3. V lost 5 bases and J 0 bases, leaving 11 bases between the germline ends. Germline V gives CDR1 SEHNR, CDR2 FQNEAQ (reference sequence). CDR3 in DNA: TGTGCCAGCAGCCAAAGCCGGGACTCCTACGAGCAGTACTTC. This sequence encodes CASSQSRDSYEQYF.

The genes are TRBV3-1 and TRBJ2-2; the D is unclear. Trimming cost V 1 base and J 3 bases, with 6 bases left between them. The CDR3 extends over 14 amino acids. Germline V CDR1 and CDR2: LGHDT, YNNKEL (reference sequence). This chain's CDR3 is CASSQVSDTGELFF. The CDR3 DNA is TGTGCCAGCAGCCAAGTCAGCGACACCGGGGAGCTGTTTTTT.

This clonotype has a count of ten or more. The V and J genes are TRBV13 and TRBJ1-4, with a weak D call TRBD1 (5 bases). Germline V gives CDR1 PRHDT, CDR2 FYEKMQ (reference sequence). V dropped 5 bases and J dropped 7 bases, with 11 bases sitting between them. The CDR3 runs 13 residues. CDR3 coding DNA: TGTGCCAGCAGCCCAGGACAAAGTGAAAAACTGTTTTTT. Protein: CASSPGQSEKLFF.

There are many counts of this clonotype. The chain has TRBV28 and TRBJ2-7; D possibly matches TRBD1 or TRBD2 (5 bases each). The CDR3 spans 15 residues. The ends were cut back, 5 bases at V and 2 bases at J, with 16 bases in the middle. The germline CDR1 and CDR2 sequences are MDHEN and SYDVKM. CDR3 sequence: CASSNTGTPPYEQYF. The CDR3 nucleotides are TGTGCCAGCAGTAATACCGGGACCCCACCCTACGAGCAGTACTTC.

The table lists this clonotype with many counts. The genes are TRBV6-1 and TRBJ1-1, with D hard to call. CDR3 size: 12 residues. Germline loops: CDR1 MNHNS, CDR2 SASEGT. The V gene lost 5 bases and the J gene lost 1 base, with 5 bases spanning the gap. This CDR3 is CASSLWNTEAFF. The CDR3 nucleotides read TGTGCCAGCAGTCTATGGAACACTGAAGCTTTCTTT.

This clonotype came up many times. This chain links TRBV18 with TRBJ2-4; possibly TRBD1 for D (6 bases). The V and J ends lost 3 bases and 7 bases respectively, with 10 bases between them. This CDR3 comprises 13 residues. Germline V gives CDR1 KGHSH, CDR2 LQKENI. The CDR3 reads CASSPDRRNIQYF. CDR3 DNA sequence: TGTGCCAGCTCACCCGACAGGAGGAACATTCAGTACTTC.

This clonotype has at least ten counts. The chain is built from TRBV28 and TRBJ1-5; D not certain. With 5 bases removed from V and 11 bases from J, the gap between germline ends came to 7 bases. CDR1 and CDR2 from the germline V gene are MDHEN and SYDVKM. The CDR3 contains 10 residues. CDR3 amino acids: CASSQRSQHF. The CDR3 nucleotides are TGTGCCAGCAGTCAGAGATCCCAGCATTTT.

This clonotype was observed at least ten times. This rearrangement joins TRBV7-2 to TRBJ2-2; no reliable D call. The germline gives CDR1 SGHTA, CDR2 FQGNSA. V gave up 3 bases and J gave up 0 bases, with 5 bases separating them. This CDR3 region has 14 residues. CDR3 residues: CASSLQANTGELFF. The CDR3 DNA reads TGTGCCAGCAGCTTGCAGGCGAACACCGGGGAGCTGTTTTTT.

CDR3 in amino acids: CAIDDLRRGTGELFF. The CDR3 coding sequence is TGTGCCATCGACGACCTTAGGAGGGGCACCGGGGAGCTGTTTTTT. The chain carries TRBV6-1 and TRBJ2-2, with a tentative D call TRBD2 (6 bases). Germline V gene sequence: CDR1 MNHNS, CDR2 SASEGT. This CDR3 region has 15 residues. V lost 10 bases, J lost 4 bases, and 19 bases lay in between.

This clonotype was detected many times. J is TRBJ1-3 and V is TRBV5-5; the D gene is possibly TRBD1 (6 bases). The CDR3 is made up of 15 amino acids. Trimming pared 0 bases from V and 3 bases from J, leaving 10 bases between. The germline V gene encodes CDR1 SGHKS and CDR2 YYEKEE (reference sequence). The CDR3 spells CASSLGAGVGNTIYF. The CDR3 DNA is TGTGCCAGCAGCTTGGGCGCAGGGGTTGGAAACACCATATATTTT.

This clonotype has ten or more counts. The chain joins TRBV28 to TRBJ1-4; D gene uncertain. In germline, CDR1 is MDHEN, CDR2 SYDVKM. The ends were cut back, 0 bases at V and 3 bases at J, with 2 bases in the middle. This CDR3 has 13 residues. DNA for the CDR3: TGTGCCAGCAGTTTATGGGCTAATGAAAAACTGTTTTTT. This sequence encodes CASSLWANEKLFF.

The chain links TRBV6-1 to TRBJ2-1; possible D gene TRBD2, 7 bases. Germline lookup yields CDR1 MNHNS and CDR2 SASEGT. Trimming took off 5 bases at V and 7 bases at J, with 12 bases between the two ends. The CDR3 length is 13 residues. Here the CDR3 reads CASSLGGVNEQFF. In DNA, the CDR3 is TGTGCCAGCAGTCTAGGGGGGGTGAATGAGCAGTTCTTC.

This clonotype was detected ten times or more. This sequence joins TRBV28 and TRBJ1-2, with 10 bases aligning to TRBD1. The CDR3 has 15 amino acids. V gave up 4 bases and J gave up 3 bases; unmatched junction bases: 5. CDR1 and CDR2 from the germline V gene are MDHEN and SYDVKM. This chain's CDR3 is CASSSGTGVDYGYTF. Here the CDR3 DNA reads TGTGCCAGCAGTTCCGGGACAGGGGTGGACTATGGCTACACCTTC.

On this clonotype itself: Being one base from a much bigger clone, this may be a read error. The chain links TRBV24-1 to TRBJ2-5; D not certain. The germline V gene has CDR1 KGHDR and CDR2 SFDVKD. The CDR3 totals 16 residues. This CDR3 reads CATSDRTSGYQGTQYF. The CDR3 region has the DNA TGTGCCACCAGTGATCGGACCTCCGGGTACCAAGGGACCCAGTACTTC.

There are many counts of this clonotype. The V call is TRBV12-3 or TRBV12-4, the J call TRBJ2-7; TRBD1 might be the D (5 bases). There are 13 residues in the CDR3. With 3 bases removed from V and 3 bases from J, the gap between germline ends came to 9 bases. CDR3 loop: CASSLTVLYEQYF. CDR3 nucleotides: TGTGCCAGCAGTTTGACAGTTCTCTACGAGCAGTACTTC.

The J gene is TRBJ2-7, the V gene TRBV5-1; TRBD2 might be the D (6 bases). CDR1 and CDR2 (germline): SGHRS, YFSETQ. V lost 0 bases to trimming and J lost 2 bases, with 12 bases between them. This CDR3 region has 15 residues. CDR3 region: CASSLGAGSTYEQYF. The CDR3 DNA follows: TGCGCCAGCAGCTTGGGCGCGGGGTCCACCTACGAGCAGTACTTC.